A selection of T cell receptor beta chains follows, all from one sample in a study of CD8 T cells in ankylosing spondylitis. TCRdb ran MiXCR on the 5' RACE reads and lists one entry per CDR3 protein. Seen here are about 240,000 distinct CDR3 sequences, about 9.1% observed once, and the top ten hold nearly 7%. The specimen was blood, either unsorted or a sorted T cell fraction (not recorded which). These receptor sequences come from a male donor with ankylosing spondylitis or in good health (not recorded which). CDR3s include the opening cysteine and the closing phenylalanine or tryptophan. Each record gives: V gene, J gene, clone size, D gene, CDR3 DNA, CDR3 protein. A D gene is named only where the DNA matches it firmly. Size tells how often a clone was seen (once, few, many) or the class of an expanded clone, and some rows leave it out.

TRBV20-1	TRBJ1-1	many	NA	TGCAGTGCTAAACAGGGCTCGGACACTGAAGCTTTCTTT	CSAKQGSDTEAFF
TRBV20-1	TRBJ1-5	many	NA	TGCAGTGCGAGGATCTCGGGGGGATATCAGCCCCAGCATTTT	CSARISGGYQPQHF
TRBV6-2/TRBV6-3	TRBJ1-1	many	NA	TGTGCCAGCAGTTCTCCTGCCCTCCGGGACACTGAAGCTTTCTTT	CASSSPALRDTEAFF
TRBV9	TRBJ1-2	NA	TRBD1	TGTGCCAGCAGCGTAGATGGGGGGGGGACAGGGAGCCACTATGGCTACACCTTC	CASSVDGGGTGSHYGYTF
TRBV5-1	TRBJ2-3	many	TRBD2	TGCGCCAGCAGCCGGGAGCGGGGGTATAGCACAGATACGCAGTATTTT	CASSRERGYSTDTQYF
TRBV5-1	TRBJ2-1	many	TRBD2	TGCGCCAGCAGCCTTAGCGGGAGTACCCATGAGCAGTTCTTC	CASSLSGSTHEQFF
TRBV29-1	TRBJ2-7	many	TRBD1	TGCAGCGTTGATACAGGGGAAACCTACGAGCAGTACTTC	CSVDTGETYEQYF
TRBV4-3	TRBJ1-1	many	NA	TGCGCCAGCAGCCAAGTGTCAGGGGTACACACTGAAGCTTTCTTT	CASSQVSGVHTEAFF
TRBV4-1	TRBJ2-1	many	TRBD2	TGCGCCAGCAGCCAGCCGGGACTAGCGGAATACAATGAGCAGTTCTTC	CASSQPGLAEYNEQFF
TRBV20-1	TRBJ1-1	many	NA	TGCAGTGCTATCGGACAGACGACCCTAATGAACACTGAAGCTTTCTTT	CSAIGQTTLMNTEAFF
TRBV5-1	TRBJ1-5	many	NA	TGCGCCAGCAGCTTGGCGGGTAAGCCCGAAGAGCCCCAGCATTTT	CASSLAGKPEEPQHF
TRBV5-1	TRBJ2-1	many	NA	TGCGCCAGCAGCTCCGGAGGTCTAGCGGAGCAGTTCTTC	CASSSGGLAEQFF
TRBV20-1	TRBJ2-1	NA	TRBD2	TGCAGTGCCCAGCGGGAGAGGAATGAGCAGTTCTTC	CSAQRERNEQFF
TRBV29-1	TRBJ2-1	many	NA	TGCAGCGTTGAAGATCAGGAGGAGGGCTGGAATGAGCAGTTCTTC	CSVEDQEEGWNEQFF
TRBV6-1	TRBJ1-1	many	NA	TGTGCCAGCAGTGACCACCTCTCCCTGGCTTTCTTT	CASSDHLSLAFF
TRBV20-1	TRBJ2-3	many	NA	TGCAGTGCCTTCGACAGGAAGCGCACAGATACGCAGTATTTT	CSAFDRKRTDTQYF
TRBV20-1	TRBJ2-3	many	NA	TGCAGTGCACCCAGTGGGGCTAGCACAGATACGCAGTATTTT	CSAPSGASTDTQYF
TRBV6-2/TRBV6-3	TRBJ1-2	many	NA	TGTGCCAGCAGTTCGACTCGTCTCTCGGGGGGCTACACCTTC	CASSSTRLSGGYTF
TRBV7-2	TRBJ1-1	many	NA	TGTGCCAGCAGCTTAGCTTTGACTGTGAACACTGAAGCTTTCTTT	CASSLALTVNTEAFF
TRBV6-1	TRBJ1-2	NA	NA	TGTGCCAGCAGCCAAGGGGCCGCCTATGGCTACACCTTC	CASSQGAAYGYTF
TRBV20-1	TRBJ2-1	NA	TRBD1	TGCAGTGCTAGCCGACAGGGAGACAATGAGCAGTTCTTC	CSASRQGDNEQFF
TRBV18	TRBJ2-1	many	TRBD1	TGTGCCAGCGTTTTCGACAGGGGGCGGGACAATGAGCAGTTCTTC	CASVFDRGRDNEQFF
TRBV7-2	TRBJ2-1	many	NA	TGTGCCAGCAGCTTAGACCGCCAGCTCTCCTACAATGAGCAGTTCTTC	CASSLDRQLSYNEQFF
TRBV12-3/TRBV12-4	TRBJ1-3	many	NA	TGTGCCAGCACCTTCTCTGGAAACACCATATATTTT	CASTFSGNTIYF
TRBV5-6	TRBJ2-1	many	TRBD2	TGTGCCAGCAGCATGGGACTAGCGGGACTCAATGAGCAGTTCTTC	CASSMGLAGLNEQFF
TRBV7-2	TRBJ1-2	NA	TRBD1	TGTGCCAGCAGCCCCAGACCGGACAGGGAGGGCTATGGCTACACCTTC	CASSPRPDREGYGYTF
TRBV4-3	TRBJ1-4	many	NA	TGCGCCAGCAGCCGCGCCCGGGACGACGGAGAAAAACTGTTTTTT	CASSRARDDGEKLFF
TRBV7-9	TRBJ1-2	many	NA	TGTGCCAGCAGCTTAGACCAGACAAGCTATGGCTACACCTTC	CASSLDQTSYGYTF
TRBV12-5	TRBJ2-1	few	NA	TGTGCTAGTGGTTTGGTACCCGCGCTGGGAAATGAGCAGTTCTTC	CASGLVPALGNEQFF
TRBV5-6	TRBJ2-7	many	TRBD1	TGTGCCAGCAGCTTGGCCGGACAGGGGTACGAGCAGTACTTC	CASSLAGQGYEQYF
TRBV20-1	TRBJ1-1	many	NA	TGCAGTGCTAGAACACAGCAGAACACTGAAGCTTTCTTT	CSARTQQNTEAFF
TRBV19	TRBJ2-2	NA	TRBD1	TGTGCCAGTAGTATATGGTCTTTCCAGGACAGGGGTTTTTCGAACACCGGGGAGCTGTTTTTT	CASSIWSFQDRGFSNTGELFF
TRBV29-1	TRBJ1-2	many	NA	TGCAGAGCAAAGAAAGGCTACACCTTC	CRAKKGYTF
TRBV5-1	TRBJ2-5	few	TRBD2	TGCGCCAGCAGCTTGAGGTCTAGCGGTACCCCCAGGGCCCAGTACTTC	CASSLRSSGTPRAQYF
TRBV30	TRBJ2-1	NA	NA	TGTGCCTGGAGTGTACTGATGAATGAGCAGTTCTTC	CAWSVLMNEQFF